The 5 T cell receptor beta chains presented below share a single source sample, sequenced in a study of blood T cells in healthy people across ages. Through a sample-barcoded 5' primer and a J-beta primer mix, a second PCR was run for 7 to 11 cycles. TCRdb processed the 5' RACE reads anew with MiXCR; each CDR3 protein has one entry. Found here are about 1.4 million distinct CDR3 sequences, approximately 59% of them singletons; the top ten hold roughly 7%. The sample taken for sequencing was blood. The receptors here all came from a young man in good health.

CDR3 bases: TGTGCCAGCGGATTTGGTGGGGAACCGTCGGATACGCAGTATTTT. It translates to CASGFGGEPSDTQYF. The chain links TRBV28 to TRBJ2-3; D not resolved. V dropped 8 bases and J dropped 6 bases, with 21 bases sitting between them. The CDR3 contains 15 residues. Germline V gene sequence: CDR1 MDHEN, CDR2 SYDVKM.

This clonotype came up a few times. CDR3 DNA sequence: TGTGCCAGCAGCCAATGGGGCAGTTATTACCAAGAGACCCAGTACTTC. Encoded protein: CASSQWGSYYQETQYF. The rearrangement uses TRBV14 and TRBJ2-5; a possible D gene is TRBD1 (5 bases). This CDR3 contains 16 residues. The germline V and J ends were trimmed by 2 bases and 0 bases, with 13 bases remaining between them. Germline CDR1 and CDR2: SGHDN and FVKESK.

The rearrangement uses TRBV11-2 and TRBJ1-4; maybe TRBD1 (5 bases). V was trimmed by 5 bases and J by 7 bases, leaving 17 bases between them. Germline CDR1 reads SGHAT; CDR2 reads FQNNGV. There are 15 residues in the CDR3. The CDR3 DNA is TGTGCCAGCAGCCCTTGGGGAGGTGGGGGTGAAAAACTGTTTTTT. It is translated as CASSPWGGGGEKLFF.

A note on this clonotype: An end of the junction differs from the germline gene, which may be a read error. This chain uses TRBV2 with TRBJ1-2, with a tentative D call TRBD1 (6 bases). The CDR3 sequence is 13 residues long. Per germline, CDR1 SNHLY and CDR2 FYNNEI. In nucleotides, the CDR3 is TGTGCCAGCAGTGAATTCACAGGGTATGGCCACACCTTC. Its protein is CASSEFTGYGHTF. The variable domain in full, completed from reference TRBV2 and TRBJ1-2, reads EPEVTQTPSHQVTQMGQEVILRCVPISNHLYFYWYRQILGQKVEFLVSFYNNEISEKSEIFDDQFSVERPDGSNFTLKIRSTKLEDSAMYFCASSEFTGYGHTFGSGTRLTVV.

The CDR3 loop reads CASSHLRQRGSSYEQYF. The CDR3 nucleotides read TGTGCCAGCAGCCACCTTCGACAGCGGGGGAGTTCCTACGAGCAGTACTTC. The chain employs TRBV11-2 and TRBJ2-7; 8 bases match TRBD2. The germline gives CDR1 SGHAT, CDR2 FQNNGV. V was pared by 5 bases and J by 1 base, with 13 bases of the junction left unmatched. This CDR3 spans 17 amino acids.